This T cell receptor (beta chain) was recovered during a study of T-cell memory formation after mild COVID-19. On the study more broadly: The study found TCR clusters largely donor specific.

TCRdb re-derived calls from the 5' RACE reads in MiXCR, one entry per CDR3 protein. The sample lists around 180,000 distinct CDR3 sequences, under 20% occurring once. V lost 6 bases and J lost 7; bases outside the gene matches: 5. The CDR3 is 13 amino acids. Germline V gives CDR1 LNHNV, CDR2 YYDKDF (reference sequence). Note on this clonotype: Its antigen is undetermined.

The study, taken as a whole, reports: The pre-infection memory compartment contained some responding clones, suggesting cross-reactive memory joined. There was a balanced CD4/CD8 profile in clones contracting day 15 to 85, and later expanders leaned CD4+.

The chain recombines TRBV15 with TRBJ2-1; 8 nucleotides line up with TRBD1. The source of this sequence is an adult woman who had mild COVID-19 (a few samples of this study predate the infection). Cell type and time point are not known. The source material was PBMCs or a T cell subset sorted from them (not recorded which). CDR3 nucleotides: TGTGCCACCAGTGGACAGGGTCCTAATGAGCAGTTCTTC. This encodes CATSGQGPNEQFF.